Listed below are T cell receptor beta chains from one sample, sequenced in a study of molecular identifiers for immune sequencing clone quantification. Each CDR3 protein is one row after TCRdb ran MiXCR on the PCR reads. The sample contains around 480,000 distinct CDR3 sequences, around 21% of which appear only once. What was sequenced was naive CD8+ T cells from blood, with Jurkat cell RNA spiked in. The source of these receptors is a human donor in good health. Some libraries in this study had Jurkat cell RNA spiked in. Both conserved end residues are part of each CDR3. A D gene is named only where the DNA matches it firmly. Clone size is shown for a subset of rows, as once, few, many or a class of expanded clone.

V gene	D gene	J gene	clone size	CDR3 length	CDR3 protein	CDR3 DNA
TRBV27	NA	TRBJ2-7	few	18	CASSPWSRPTDSSYEQYF	TGTGCCAGCAGTCCCTGGAGTAGGCCGACCGACAGCTCCTACGAGCAGTACTTC
TRBV5-6	NA	TRBJ2-1	NA	17	CASSLGNRDWSYNEQFF	TGTGCCAGCAGCTTGGGGAACCGGGACTGGTCCTACAATGAGCAGTTCTTC
TRBV6-2/TRBV6-3	NA	TRBJ2-6	many	15	CASTPTTSGANVLTF	TGTGCCAGCACCCCTACTACCTCTGGGGCCAACGTCCTGACTTTC
TRBV7-6	NA	TRBJ1-1	NA	13	CASSPGWNTEAFF	TGTGCCAGCAGCCCAGGGTGGAACACTGAAGCTTTCTTT
TRBV27	TRBD1	TRBJ2-7	many	14	CASSPGTGGHEQYF	TGTGCCAGCAGTCCCGGGACAGGGGGACACGAGCAGTACTTC
TRBV9	TRBD1	TRBJ2-1	many	16	CASSVSGTGPYNEQFF	TGTGCCAGCAGCGTCTCCGGGACAGGGCCCTACAATGAGCAGTTCTTC
TRBV11-2	NA	TRBJ1-2	NA	17	CASSLEWGRGIDYGYTF	TGTGCCAGCAGCTTAGAGTGGGGTAGGGGTATCGACTATGGCTACACCTTC
TRBV6-5	NA	TRBJ2-3	few	15	CASKRETMLTDTQYF	TGTGCCAGCAAAAGGGAGACCATGCTCACAGATACGCAGTATTTT
TRBV7-2	NA	TRBJ1-3	many	16	CASSFEGQPSGNTIYF	TGTGCCAGCAGCTTTGAAGGACAGCCCTCTGGAAACACCATATATTTT
TRBV20-1	NA	TRBJ1-1	many	12	CSARRSNTEAFF	TGCAGTGCTAGAAGGTCGAACACTGAAGCTTTCTTT
TRBV7-2	TRBD2	TRBJ2-3	NA	17	CASSHLQLAGVTDTQYF	TGTGCCAGCAGCCACCTGCAATTAGCGGGCGTCACAGATACGCAGTATTTT
TRBV6-2/TRBV6-3	NA	TRBJ1-5	NA	13	CASSPTPNQPQHF	TGTGCCAGCAGCCCTACGCCGAATCAGCCCCAGCATTTT
TRBV27	NA	TRBJ2-4	many	16	CASTERGGAAKNIQYF	TGTGCCAGCACCGAGAGGGGGGGGGCGGCCAAAAACATTCAGTACTTC
TRBV12-3/TRBV12-4	NA	TRBJ2-1	few	15	CASSPDGVRGNEQFF	TGTGCCAGCAGTCCCGACGGGGTGAGGGGCAATGAGCAGTTCTTC
TRBV9	NA	TRBJ1-2	NA	14	CASTGRTGPNGYTF	TGTGCCAGCACCGGCAGGACGGGGCCCAATGGCTACACCTTC
TRBV4-1	TRBD1	TRBJ2-7	few	17	CASSQDPTGQGAYEQYF	TGCGCCAGCAGCCAAGATCCCACGGGACAGGGGGCCTACGAGCAGTACTTC
TRBV20-1	NA	TRBJ1-1	NA	13	CSARGWQDTEAFF	TGCAGTGCTAGAGGGTGGCAGGACACTGAAGCTTTCTTT
TRBV4-1	NA	TRBJ2-5	many	15	CASSQVGTKQETQYF	TGCGCCAGCAGCCAGGTCGGGACAAAACAAGAGACCCAGTACTTC
TRBV20-1	TRBD1	TRBJ2-7	many	13	CSARDGTAYEQYF	TGCAGTGCTAGAGATGGGACAGCCTACGAGCAGTACTTC
TRBV20-1	TRBD2	TRBJ2-5	NA	14	CSANPTSGQRAQYF	TGCAGTGCTAACCCGACTAGCGGACAGAGGGCCCAGTACTTC
TRBV27	NA	TRBJ2-7	NA	14	CASSLSPRMYEQYF	TGTGCCAGCAGTCTCTCCCCTCGGATGTACGAGCAGTACTTC
TRBV15	NA	TRBJ2-2	NA	12	CATSRSTGELFF	TGTGCCACCAGCAGGTCCACCGGGGAGCTGTTTTTT
TRBV10-3	NA	TRBJ2-7	few	15	CAISESDYRPYEQYF	TGTGCCATCAGTGAGTCAGACTACAGGCCCTACGAGCAGTACTTC
TRBV27	NA	TRBJ2-2	NA	13	CASRVGESGELFF	TGTGCCAGCAGGGTAGGGGAATCCGGGGAGCTGTTTTTT
TRBV9	NA	TRBJ2-7	NA	16	CASSVGADGPSYEQYF	TGTGCCAGCAGCGTAGGTGCGGACGGGCCCTCCTACGAGCAGTACTTC
TRBV6-2/TRBV6-3	TRBD2	TRBJ2-7	NA	14	CASSRAGLANEQYF	TGTGCCAGCAGCCGCGCAGGACTAGCGAACGAGCAGTACTTC
TRBV23-1	TRBD2	TRBJ2-3	few	14	CASSRAGGGDTQYF	TGCGCCAGCAGTCGAGCGGGAGGGGGAGATACGCAGTATTTT
TRBV20-1	NA	TRBJ2-7	NA	14	CSASVPDVSYEQYF	TGCAGTGCTAGCGTTCCGGATGTGTCCTACGAGCAGTACTTC
TRBV6-5	TRBD1	TRBJ1-4	many	14	CASNPTGALEKLFF	TGTGCCAGCAACCCGACAGGGGCCCTAGAAAAACTGTTTTTT
TRBV11-2	TRBD2	TRBJ2-1	many	17	CASSLEKPSGGLIEQFF	TGTGCCAGCAGCTTAGAAAAGCCTAGCGGGGGGCTAATTGAGCAGTTCTTC
TRBV29-1	NA	TRBJ2-7	many	12	CSVGDTSYEQYF	TGCAGCGTTGGGGACACCTCCTACGAGCAGTACTTC
TRBV27	NA	TRBJ1-1	NA	14	CASSFVGGGTEAFF	TGTGCCAGCAGTTTTGTCGGGGGAGGTACTGAAGCTTTCTTT
TRBV12-3/TRBV12-4	TRBD1	TRBJ2-1	NA	16	CASSDRGTNSYNEQFF	TGTGCCAGCAGTGACAGGGGCACGAATTCCTACAATGAGCAGTTCTTC